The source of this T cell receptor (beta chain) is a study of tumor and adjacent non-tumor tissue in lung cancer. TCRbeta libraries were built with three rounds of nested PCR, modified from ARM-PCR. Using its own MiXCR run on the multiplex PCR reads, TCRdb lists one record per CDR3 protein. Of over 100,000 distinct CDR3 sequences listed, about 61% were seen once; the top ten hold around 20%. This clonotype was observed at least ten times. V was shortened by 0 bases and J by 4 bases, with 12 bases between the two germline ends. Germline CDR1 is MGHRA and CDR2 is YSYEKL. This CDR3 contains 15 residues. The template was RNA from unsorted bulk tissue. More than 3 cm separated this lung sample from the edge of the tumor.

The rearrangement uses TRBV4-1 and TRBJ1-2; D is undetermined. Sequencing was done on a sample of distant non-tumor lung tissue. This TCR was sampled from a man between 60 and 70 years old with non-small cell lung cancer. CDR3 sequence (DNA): TGCGCCAGCAGCCAAGAGATCCCTCAGGCCTATGGCTACACCTTC. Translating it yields CASSQEIPQAYGYTF.